The clone carrying this T cell receptor (beta chain) showed up many times. What it binds is not known. With 2 bases clipped from V and 5 bases from J, the junction kept 4 bases outside the gene matches. From germline, CDR1 is MNHEY and CDR2 SVGEGT. CDR3 length: 14 amino acids. Individual cDNA molecules were tagged with unique molecular identifiers. TCRdb re-called the 5' RACE reads through MiXCR, storing one row per CDR3 protein. The table records 30,000 to 40,000 distinct CDR3 sequences, about 5.2% of them present only once. The entry originates in a study of early T cells in non-severe SARS-CoV-2 infection. Whole-study context: The input, bulk RNA from unsorted whole blood, was sequenced, and chains were unpaired.

Study-wide results and caveats: CD4 and private specificities were missed by VDJdb matching, which favored anti-spike CD8 responses.

V is TRBV6-2 or TRBV6-3 and J is TRBJ1-1, with 8 bases lining up with TRBD1. Sequencing was performed on whole blood, taken at baseline. The sequence came from an adult who was a healthcare worker with PCR-confirmed SARS-CoV-2 infection or an uninfected control (not recorded which). The CDR3 is CASSYATGGTEAFF. The CDR3 nucleotides read TGTGCCAGCAGTTACGCCACAGGGGGAACTGAAGCTTTCTTT.